What follows describes a single TCR beta chain. The CDR3 is 15 residues long. CDR1 and CDR2 (germline): MNHNY, SVGAGI (reference sequence). After removal of 0 bases from V and 5 bases from J, the junction contained 7 bases not matched to a gene. These data belong to a study of OX40 agonist ivuxolimab in advanced cancers. Study information: Having had anti-PD-1, anti-PD-L1 or anti-CTLA-4 therapy before was allowed, and approximately 40% had some. Among those treated, three patients had partial responses, one with hepatocellular carcinoma and two with cutaneous melanoma.

Repertoires were generated with immunoSEQ multiplex PCR, while TCRdb's copy carries only in-frame clones and drops some. This sample yields about 76,000 clones, of which 80% to 90% are seen a single time; about 6% belongs to the top ten. Sequenced here: CD4+ or CD8+ T cells sorted from blood, sampled in a trial of the OX40 agonist ivuxolimab. The J gene is TRBJ2-7, the V gene TRBV6-6; TRBD1 agrees at 7 bases. This receptor was taken from an adult with an advanced solid tumor such as melanoma, head and neck, liver or kidney cancer. The CDR3 sequence: CASSYSNRGQDEQYF. CDR3 sequence (DNA): TGTGCCAGCAGTTACTCAAACAGGGGTCAGGACGAGCAGTACTTC.